A selection of T cell receptor beta chains follows, all from one sample in a study of cytomegalovirus exposure and HLA in healthy donors. Only in-frame clones appear in the TCRdb table, and some are missing; sequencing was by immunoSEQ multiplex PCR. The sample lists 95,000 to 100,000 clones, about 80% occurring once. Sequenced input: PBMCs. Every receptor here comes from a man aged 40-50 years in good health and CMV-seronegative. Each CDR3 is given with its conserved first and last residue. The order of the fields is CDR3 protein, CDR3 length, V gene, D gene. A D gene is named only where the DNA matches it firmly.

CDR3: CASTGTGGSSQPQHF; length: 15; V: TRBV2; D: TRBD1
CDR3: CASSPIEDTQYF; length: 12; V: TRBV6-6; D: NA
CDR3: CAWSGTGIYEQYF; length: 13; V: TRBV30; D: NA
CDR3: CASSGLRAAFF; length: 11; V: TRBV6-6; D: NA
CDR3: CASSLGGGSAKNIQYF; length: 16; V: TRBV5-6; D: NA
CDR3: CASSQDAGGRNYGYTF; length: 16; V: TRBV4-2; D: TRBD1
CDR3: CASNGPQGTGVRNEQFF; length: 17; V: TRBV10-1; D: TRBD1
CDR3: CASSLGGRGNGEKLFF; length: 16; V: TRBV7-2; D: NA
CDR3: CASRGDTDTQYF; length: 12; V: TRBV5-8; D: NA
CDR3: CASSSGGGNTEAFF; length: 14; V: TRBV7-3; D: TRBD1
CDR3: CASTPRGATDTQYF; length: 14; V: TRBV6-6; D: NA
CDR3: CASSPRDSRNGDTQYF; length: 16; V: TRBV9; D: TRBD1
CDR3: CASRKQDTEAFF; length: 12; V: TRBV2; D: NA
CDR3: CASSPGGVQPQHF; length: 13; V: TRBV7-6; D: NA
CDR3: CASSLSPPGQSPLFF; length: 15; V: TRBV5-4; D: TRBD1
CDR3: CASSSTVLGNTIYF; length: 14; V: TRBV7-9; D: NA
CDR3: CASSLVPGVNTEAFF; length: 15; V: TRBV5-1; D: NA
CDR3: CASTPGGLAATDTQYF; length: 16; V: TRBV9; D: TRBD2
CDR3: CASSLLQGGESEQFF; length: 15; V: TRBV7-6; D: NA
CDR3: CATSRDTRGLANYGYTF; length: 17; V: TRBV15; D: NA
CDR3: CASSLDLAGGPRNEQFF; length: 17; V: TRBV7-7; D: TRBD2
CDR3: CASSPPGQGFYEQYF; length: 15; V: TRBV18; D: TRBD1
CDR3: CASRKTGADTQYF; length: 13; V: TRBV27; D: NA
CDR3: CSSSLAGQGAFF; length: 12; V: TRBV7-9; D: TRBD1
CDR3: CASSLGVSSNQPQHF; length: 15; V: TRBV5-4; D: NA
CDR3: CASSQTSGDSTDTQYF; length: 16; V: TRBV6-4; D: TRBD2
CDR3: CASSVPTTGSSYNSPLHF; length: 18; V: TRBV7-8; D: NA
CDR3: CASSSGQGDTIYF; length: 13; V: TRBV28; D: TRBD1
CDR3: CASSLDLLSTDTQYF; length: 15; V: TRBV7-2; D: NA
CDR3: CASSKQGGNTGELFF; length: 15; V: TRBV9; D: TRBD1
CDR3: CASSVTGGTYNEQFF; length: 15; V: TRBV9; D: NA
CDR3: CARLSAPGGGNTEAFF; length: 16; V: TRBV30; D: TRBD1
CDR3: CSGREAPTQYF; length: 11; V: TRBV20-1; D: NA
CDR3: CASNPRNKTRNEQFF; length: 15; V: TRBV5-1; D: NA
CDR3: CASSMGQAYSTDTQYF; length: 16; V: TRBV19; D: NA
CDR3: CASSSLGTGVADTQYF; length: 16; V: TRBV5-1; D: TRBD1
CDR3: CASGEGREYGELFF; length: 14; V: TRBV19; D: TRBD2